The source of this TCR beta chain is a study of human T cells and chemical hapten exposure. General observations from the study: Clustering by CDR3 similarity yielded significantly more large clusters from expanded TCRs than controls.

Time point here: pre-sensitization, week 0. Treatment specified: therapeutic diphenylcyclopropenone sensitization with weekly scalp DPC. Unfractionated whole blood yielded total RNA. This clonotype was picked up a small number of times. The antigen remains undetermined. Study processing details: Sequenced samples showed a median of around 96,000 TCRs each, with counts running from 23,224 to 690,600. MiXCR, run by TCRdb on the RACE reads, gives a single entry per CDR3 protein. TCRdb, not the authors, supplied the V and J calls. The sample includes about 380,000 distinct CDR3 sequences, approximately 5% seen only once; the top ten take just over 2.5%. The germline CDR1 and CDR2 sequences are SEHNR and FQNEAQ (reference sequence). The CDR3 is 17 amino acids. The ends were cut back, 4 bases at V and 4 bases at J, with 22 bases in the middle.

J is TRBJ1-2 and V is TRBV7-9; D possibly corresponds to TRBD1 (5 bases). The sequence was collected from a woman between 50 and 59 years old with alopecia areata. Some clones in this sample may be carry-over from other donors' samples. The specimen comprised whole blood, sampled in connection with sensitization to the hapten diphenylcyclopropenone (DPC). The chain's CDR3 is CASSSASSWGRTYGYTF. CDR3 nucleotide sequence: TGTGCCAGCAGCTCAGCGAGCAGCTGGGGGAGGACCTATGGCTACACCTTC. Full variable domain (outside the CDR3, taken from reference TRBV7-9 and TRBJ1-2): DTGVSQNPRHKITKRGQNVTFRCDPISEHNRLYWYRQTLGQGPEFLTYFQNEAQLEKSRLLSDRFSAERPKGSFSTLEIQRTEQGDSAMYLCASSSASSWGRTYGYTFGSGTRLTVV.